Listed below are T cell receptor beta chains from one sample, sequenced in a study of T cell clones after liver transplantation. Measured with immunoSEQ multiplex PCR; TCRdb has only the in-frame clones, and not every one. The data show 70,000 or so clones, more than 85% seen once. Sequenced here: CD4+ T cells from blood, sampled roughly 26 months after liver transplant. Receptor source: a human patient who received a liver transplant. The graft donor may have contributed some T cells. Each CDR3 is given with its conserved first and last residue. Each record gives: CDR3 DNA, CDR3 protein, clone size, D gene, J gene, V gene. The D gene is left open where the match is weak. Some rows mark clone size as missing; the rest say once, few, many or name a class of expanded clone.

TGTGCCAGCAGTCCCCTGGGACTAGCGGTTATCGATGAGCAGTTCTTC CASSPLGLAVIDEQFF - TRBD2 TRBJ2-1 TRBV11-2
TGTGCTAGTGGTTTCCTGGGGACAGGCCGATCCTACGAGCAGTACTTC CASGFLGTGRSYEQYF once TRBD1 TRBJ2-7 TRBV12-5
TGTGCCAGCAGTCGGTTTTTGAGCTCTGGAAACACCATATATTTT CASSRFLSSGNTIYF - - TRBJ1-3 TRBV27
TGTGCCAGCAGCAACGGGCAAACCTACGAGCAGTACTTC CASSNGQTYEQYF - - TRBJ2-7 TRBV7-6
TGCAGTGCTAGAGAAGTTGAAAAACTGTTTTTT CSAREVEKLFF once - TRBJ1-4 TRBV20-1
TGCGCCAGCAGCCAAGAAAGTTTAGGACCCATCTACGAGCAGTACTTC CASSQESLGPIYEQYF - - TRBJ2-7 TRBV4-1
TGCGCCAGCAGCTTGACTAGCGGGAGGACCTACGAGCAGTACTTC CASSLTSGRTYEQYF - TRBD2 TRBJ2-7 TRBV5-1
TGTGCCAGCAGCCCCCTTTTGGCGGGAGGGGACCAAGAGACCCAGTACTTC CASSPLLAGGDQETQYF - TRBD2 TRBJ2-5 TRBV5-6
TGTGCCAGCACCTCCGGGTCCAACTATGGCTACACCTTC CASTSGSNYGYTF - - TRBJ1-2 TRBV28
TGTGCCAGTGCCGGGAGGACAGGGGAACAGCCCCAGCATTTT CASAGRTGEQPQHF - TRBD1 TRBJ1-5 TRBV19